This T cell receptor (beta chain) was recorded in a study of T cell responses to AZD1222 COVID-19 vaccine. CDR1 is KGHSH, CDR2 LQKENI, per germline. CDR3 length: 14 residues. Trimming took 3 bases from V and 10 from J, leaving 18 bases between them. This table comes from immunoSEQ multiplex PCR, and its TCRdb copy is limited to in-frame clones, with some not included. This sample has about 120,000 clones, with about four fifths found just once. This chain uses TRBV18 with TRBJ1-2; possible D gene TRBD1, 5 bases. The sample was peripheral blood, taken on day 0 of AZD1222 vaccination. The TCR was taken from an adult in good health. The CDR3 nucleotides are TGTGCCAGCTCACCCGGGACCCTAGAGGGTGTCTACACCTTC. It specifies CASSPGTLEGVYTF.